The following is a TCR beta chain sequence with its context. The sample comes from a study of blood T cell repertoires in COVID-19. Looking at the study overall: Collection of acute and convalescent COVID-19 samples took place in the United States, Italy and Spain. Nucleic acid was either cDNA or gDNA, and it came from T cells, B-cell-depleted T cells, or PBMCs.

Original processing methods: Estimated nucleated cell counts came from reference gene primer amplification. The repertoire was sequenced with immunoSEQ multiplex PCR; TCRdb's copy has only in-frame clones and lacks some. From that table come the V and J calls and clone size; the DNA was used to work out D and trimming. The sample carries about 100,000 clones, over 75% recorded once. CDR3 length: 16 residues. V was clipped by 3 bases and J by 6 bases, with 18 bases between them. Per the germline V gene, CDR1 is SNHLY and CDR2 is FYNNEI. Sequencing input: peripheral blood. The TCR originated in a human donor in a cohort sampled during active COVID-19. This chain connects TRBV2 to TRBJ1-3; D is ambiguous. This chain's CDR3 is CASSDSAIRSANTIYF. In DNA, the CDR3 is TGTGCCAGCAGTGATTCGGCGATAAGGAGTGCAAACACCATATATTTT.